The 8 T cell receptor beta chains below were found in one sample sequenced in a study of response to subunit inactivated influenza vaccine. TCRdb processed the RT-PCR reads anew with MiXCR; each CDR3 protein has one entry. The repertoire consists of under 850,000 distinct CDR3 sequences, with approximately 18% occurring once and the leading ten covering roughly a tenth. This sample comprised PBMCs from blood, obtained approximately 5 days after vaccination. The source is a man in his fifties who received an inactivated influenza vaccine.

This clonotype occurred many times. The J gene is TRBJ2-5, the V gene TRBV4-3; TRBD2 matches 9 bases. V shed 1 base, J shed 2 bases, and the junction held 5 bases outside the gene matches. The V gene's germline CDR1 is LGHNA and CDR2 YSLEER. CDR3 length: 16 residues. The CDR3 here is CASSQVFLAGQETQYF. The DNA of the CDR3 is TGCGCCAGCAGCCAAGTGTTCCTAGCGGGACAAGAGACCCAGTACTTC.

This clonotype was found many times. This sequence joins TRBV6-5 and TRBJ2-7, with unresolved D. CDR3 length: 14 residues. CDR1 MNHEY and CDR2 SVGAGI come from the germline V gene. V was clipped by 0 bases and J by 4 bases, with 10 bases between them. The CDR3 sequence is CASSYSIPVYEQYF. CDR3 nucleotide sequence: TGTGCCAGCAGTTACTCGATACCGGTTTACGAGCAGTACTTC.

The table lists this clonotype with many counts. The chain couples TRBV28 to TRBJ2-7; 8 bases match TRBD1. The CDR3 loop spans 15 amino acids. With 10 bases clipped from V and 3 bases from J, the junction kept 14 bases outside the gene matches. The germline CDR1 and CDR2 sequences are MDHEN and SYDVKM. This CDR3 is CAIGIITGGSYEQYF. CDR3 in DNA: TGTGCCATCGGCATAATTACAGGGGGTAGCTACGAGCAGTACTTC.

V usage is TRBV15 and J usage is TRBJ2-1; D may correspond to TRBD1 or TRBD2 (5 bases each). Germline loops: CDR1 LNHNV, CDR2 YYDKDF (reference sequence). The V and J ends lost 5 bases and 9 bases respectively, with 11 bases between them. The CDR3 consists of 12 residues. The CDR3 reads CATSHPGGEQFF. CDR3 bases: TGTGCCACCAGCCACCCTGGGGGTGAGCAGTTCTTC.

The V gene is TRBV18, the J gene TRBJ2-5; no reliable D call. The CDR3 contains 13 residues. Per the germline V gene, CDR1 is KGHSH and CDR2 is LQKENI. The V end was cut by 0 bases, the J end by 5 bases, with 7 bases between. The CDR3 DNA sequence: TGTGCCAGCTCACCACCCTCCGTGGAGACCCAGTACTTC. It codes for CASSPPSVETQYF.

The CDR3: CASSNTGLVSETQYF. The CDR3 DNA follows: TGTGCCAGCAGTAACACGGGGCTAGTCTCAGAGACCCAGTACTTC. The chain joins TRBV4-2 to TRBJ2-5; perhaps D is TRBD1 or TRBD2 (5 bases each). V was pared by 6 bases and J by 4 bases, with 18 bases between. This CDR3 spans 15 amino acids. The V gene's germline CDR1 is LGHNA and CDR2 YNFKEQ.

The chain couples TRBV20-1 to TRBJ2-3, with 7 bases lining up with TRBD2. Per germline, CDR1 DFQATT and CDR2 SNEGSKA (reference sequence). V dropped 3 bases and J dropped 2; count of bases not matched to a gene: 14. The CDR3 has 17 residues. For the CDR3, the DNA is TGCAGTGCTAGTCCGCTAGCGGATAGGGCCCTCACAGATACGCAGTATTTT. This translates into CSASPLADRALTDTQYF.

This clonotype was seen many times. Here the CDR3 reads CASSPPSGGTDTQYF. CDR3 bases: TGTGCCAGCAGTCCGCCTAGCGGGGGCACAGATACGCAGTATTTT. The rearrangement uses TRBV12-3 or TRBV12-4 and TRBJ2-3; 9 bases line up with TRBD2. Germline trimming cut 5 bases from V and 1 base from J; bases unmatched to any gene: 4. The CDR3 runs to 15 residues.